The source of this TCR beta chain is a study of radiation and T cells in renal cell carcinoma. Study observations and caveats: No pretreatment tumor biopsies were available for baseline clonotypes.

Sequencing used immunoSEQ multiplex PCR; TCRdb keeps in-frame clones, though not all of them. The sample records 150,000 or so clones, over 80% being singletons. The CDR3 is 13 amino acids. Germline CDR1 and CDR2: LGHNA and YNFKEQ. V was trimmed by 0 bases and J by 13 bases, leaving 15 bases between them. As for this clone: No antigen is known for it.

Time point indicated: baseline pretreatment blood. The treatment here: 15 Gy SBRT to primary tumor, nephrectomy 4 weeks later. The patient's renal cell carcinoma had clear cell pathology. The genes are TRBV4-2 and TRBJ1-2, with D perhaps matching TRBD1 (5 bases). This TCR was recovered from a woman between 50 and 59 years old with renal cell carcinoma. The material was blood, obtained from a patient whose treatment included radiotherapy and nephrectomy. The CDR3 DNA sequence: TGTGCCAGCAGCCAAGATTGGGGGGGATTGAGCACCTTC. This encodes CASSQDWGGLSTF.